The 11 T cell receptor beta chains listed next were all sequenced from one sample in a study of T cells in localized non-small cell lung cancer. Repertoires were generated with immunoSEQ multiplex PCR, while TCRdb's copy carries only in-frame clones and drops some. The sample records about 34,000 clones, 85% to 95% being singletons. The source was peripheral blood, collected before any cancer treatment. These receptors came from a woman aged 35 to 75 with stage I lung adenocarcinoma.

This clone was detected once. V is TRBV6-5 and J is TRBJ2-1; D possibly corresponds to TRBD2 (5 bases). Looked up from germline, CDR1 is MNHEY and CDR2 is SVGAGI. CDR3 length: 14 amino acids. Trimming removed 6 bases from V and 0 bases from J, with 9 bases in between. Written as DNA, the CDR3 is TGTGCCAGCAGCGTAGGGAGCTCCTACAATGAGCAGTTCTTC. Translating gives CASSVGSSYNEQFF.

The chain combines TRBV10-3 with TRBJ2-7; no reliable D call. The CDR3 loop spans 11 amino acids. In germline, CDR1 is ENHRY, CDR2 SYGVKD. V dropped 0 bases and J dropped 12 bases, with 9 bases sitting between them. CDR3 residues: CAISESGTSYF. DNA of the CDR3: TGTGCCATCAGTGAGTCGGGAACTTCGTACTTC.

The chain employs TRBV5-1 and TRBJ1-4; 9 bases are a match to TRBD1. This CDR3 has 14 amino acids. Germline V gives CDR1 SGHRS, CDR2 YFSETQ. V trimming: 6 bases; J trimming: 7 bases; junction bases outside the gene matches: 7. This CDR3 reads CASTIRDRAEKLFF. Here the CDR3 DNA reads TGCGCCAGCACCATAAGGGACAGGGCTGAAAAACTGTTTTTT.

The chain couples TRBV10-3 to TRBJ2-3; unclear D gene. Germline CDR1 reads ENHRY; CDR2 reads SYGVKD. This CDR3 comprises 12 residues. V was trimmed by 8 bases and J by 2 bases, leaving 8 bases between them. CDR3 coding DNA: TGTGCCATCGGGCCGTTCACAGATACGCAGTATTTT. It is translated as CAIGPFTDTQYF.

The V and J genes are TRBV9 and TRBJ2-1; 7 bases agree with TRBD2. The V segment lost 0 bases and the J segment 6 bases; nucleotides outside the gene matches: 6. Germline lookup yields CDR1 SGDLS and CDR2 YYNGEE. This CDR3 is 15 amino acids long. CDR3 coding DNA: TGTGCCAGCAGCGTAGATGGACTAGAAGTCAATGAGCAGTTCTTC. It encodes CASSVDGLEVNEQFF.

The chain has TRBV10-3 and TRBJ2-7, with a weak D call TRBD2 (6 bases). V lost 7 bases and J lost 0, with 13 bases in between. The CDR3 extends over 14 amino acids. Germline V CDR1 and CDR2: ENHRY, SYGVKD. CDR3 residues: CAINHGTDSYEQYF. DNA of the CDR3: TGTGCCATCAATCACGGGACTGACTCCTACGAGCAGTACTTC.

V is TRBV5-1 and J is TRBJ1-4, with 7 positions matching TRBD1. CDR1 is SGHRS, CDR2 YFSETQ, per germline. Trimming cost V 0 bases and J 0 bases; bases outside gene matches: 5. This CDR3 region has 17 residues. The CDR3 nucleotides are TGCGCCAGCAGCTTGGGGCCACAGGGGACAACTAATGAAAAACTGTTTTTT. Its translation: CASSLGPQGTTNEKLFF. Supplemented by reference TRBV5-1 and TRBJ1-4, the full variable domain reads KAGVTQTPRYLIKTRGQQVTLSCSPISGHRSVSWYQQTPGQGLQFLFEYFSETQRNKGNFPGRFSGRQFSNSRSEMNVSTLELGDSALYLCASSLGPQGTTNEKLFFGSGTQLSVL.

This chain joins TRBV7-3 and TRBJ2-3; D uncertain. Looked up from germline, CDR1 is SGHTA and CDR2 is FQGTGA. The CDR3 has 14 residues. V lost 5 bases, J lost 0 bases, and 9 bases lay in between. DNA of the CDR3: TGTGCCAGCAGCCCTGGACGGAGCACAGATACGCAGTATTTT. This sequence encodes CASSPGRSTDTQYF.

This CDR3 is CASSGQAGEAFF. In DNA form, the CDR3 reads TGTGCCAGCAGTGGCCAGGCGGGTGAAGCTTTCTTT. The chain couples TRBV6-1 to TRBJ1-1; D ambiguous. There are 12 residues in the CDR3. V was cut by 4 bases and J by 7 bases, with 10 bases left in between. Germline-derived CDR1 and CDR2 are MNHNS and SASEGT.

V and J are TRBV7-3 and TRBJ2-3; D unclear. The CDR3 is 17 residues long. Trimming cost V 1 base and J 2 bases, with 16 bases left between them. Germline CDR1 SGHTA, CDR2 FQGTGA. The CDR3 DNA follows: TGTGCCAGCAGCTTAAACTCCGTCCGTTTACACACAGATACGCAGTATTTT. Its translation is CASSLNSVRLHTDTQYF.

CDR3 protein: CASSLFGDTQYF. CDR3 DNA: TGTGCCAGCAGCTTGTTCGGAGATACGCAGTATTTT. The gene calls are TRBV7-2 and TRBJ2-3; no clear D gene. Between the trimmed V and J ends, which lost 3 bases and 5 bases, there was a span of 6 bases. Germline loops: CDR1 SGHTA, CDR2 FQGNSA. This CDR3 region has 12 residues.